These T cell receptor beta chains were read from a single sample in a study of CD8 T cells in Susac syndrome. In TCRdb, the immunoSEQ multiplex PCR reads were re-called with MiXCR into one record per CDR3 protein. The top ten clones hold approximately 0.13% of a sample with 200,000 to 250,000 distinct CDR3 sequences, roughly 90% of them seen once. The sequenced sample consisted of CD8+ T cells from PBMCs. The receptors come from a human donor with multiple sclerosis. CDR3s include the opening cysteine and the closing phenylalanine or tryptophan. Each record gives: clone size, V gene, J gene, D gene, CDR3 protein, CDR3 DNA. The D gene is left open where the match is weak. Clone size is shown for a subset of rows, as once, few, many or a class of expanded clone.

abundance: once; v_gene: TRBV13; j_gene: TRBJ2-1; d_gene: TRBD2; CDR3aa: CASSTQRGGLFNEQFF; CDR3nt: TGTGCCAGCAGCACCCAGCGGGGGGGCTTGTTCAATGAGCAGTTCTTC
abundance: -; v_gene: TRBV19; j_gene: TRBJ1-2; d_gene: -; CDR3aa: CASSIGGTQYGYTF; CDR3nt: TGTGCCAGTAGTATAGGGGGGACCCAATATGGCTACACCTTC
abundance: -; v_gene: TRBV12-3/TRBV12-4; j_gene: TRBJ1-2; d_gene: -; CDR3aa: CASSHSGEILYGYTF; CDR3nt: TGTGCCAGCAGCCACAGCGGGGAGATTCTTTATGGCTACACCTTC
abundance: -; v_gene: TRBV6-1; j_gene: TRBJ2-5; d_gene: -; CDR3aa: CASLPLIGPLETQYF; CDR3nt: TGTGCCAGCCTTCCCCTCATTGGGCCATTGGAGACCCAGTACTTC
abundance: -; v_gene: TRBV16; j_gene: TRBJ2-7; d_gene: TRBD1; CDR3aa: CASSPSHSGTGGYEQYF; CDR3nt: TGTGCCAGCAGCCCCTCGCACTCCGGGACAGGGGGCTACGAGCAGTACTTC
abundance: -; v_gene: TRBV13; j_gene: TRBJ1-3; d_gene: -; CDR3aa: CASSPGPQPGNTIYF; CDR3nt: TGTGCCAGCAGCCCGGGCCCCCAGCCTGGAAACACCATATATTTT
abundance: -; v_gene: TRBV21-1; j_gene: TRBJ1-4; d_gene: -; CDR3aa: CASQGVRATNEKLFF; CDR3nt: TGTGCCAGCCAGGGGGTTAGGGCAACTAATGAAAAACTGTTTTTT
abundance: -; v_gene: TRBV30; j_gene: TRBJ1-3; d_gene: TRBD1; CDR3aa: CACGTGTGEGNTIYF; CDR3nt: TGTGCCTGCGGTACCGGGACAGGGGAGGGAAACACCATATATTTT
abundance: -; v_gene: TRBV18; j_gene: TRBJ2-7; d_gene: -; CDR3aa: CASSPSPMYEQYF; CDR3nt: TGTGCCAGCTCACCATCCCCAATGTACGAGCAGTACTTC
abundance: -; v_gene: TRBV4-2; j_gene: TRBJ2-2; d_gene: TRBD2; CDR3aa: CASSESRAGGPRNTGELFF; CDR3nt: TGTGCCAGCAGCGAAAGTAGGGCGGGAGGGCCCCGGAACACCGGGGAGCTGTTTTTT
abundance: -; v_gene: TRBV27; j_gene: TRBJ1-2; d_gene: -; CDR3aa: CASSPGGGTNGYTF; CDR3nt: TGTGCCAGCAGTCCGGGGGGGGGAACCAATGGCTACACCTTC
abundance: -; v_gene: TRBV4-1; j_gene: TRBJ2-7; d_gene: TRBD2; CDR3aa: CASSPREGVEQYF; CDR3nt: TGCGCCAGCAGCCCCCGGGAGGGGGTCGAGCAGTACTTC
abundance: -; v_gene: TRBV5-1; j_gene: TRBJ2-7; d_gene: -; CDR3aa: CASSFSRPGGYLVSEQYF; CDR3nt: TGCGCCAGCAGCTTCAGTCGCCCAGGCGGATACCTTGTGAGCGAGCAATACTTC
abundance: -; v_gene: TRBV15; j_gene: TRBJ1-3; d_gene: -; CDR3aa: CATSQLGVSGNTIYF; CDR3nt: TGTGCCACCAGCCAATTGGGGGTCTCTGGAAACACCATATATTTT
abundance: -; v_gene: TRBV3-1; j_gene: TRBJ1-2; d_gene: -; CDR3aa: CASSQGGGGYTF; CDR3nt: TGTGCCAGCAGCCAAGGCGGGGGCGGCTACACCTTC
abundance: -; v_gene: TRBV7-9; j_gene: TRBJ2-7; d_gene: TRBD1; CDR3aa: CASSLADRATSSEQYF; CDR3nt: TGTGCCAGCAGCTTAGCTGACAGGGCTACCTCCTCCGAGCAGTACTTC
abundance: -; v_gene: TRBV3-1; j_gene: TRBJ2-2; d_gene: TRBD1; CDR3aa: CASSQAGGSPNTGELFF; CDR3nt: TGTGCCAGCAGCCAAGCAGGGGGCAGCCCGAACACCGGGGAGCTGTTTTTT
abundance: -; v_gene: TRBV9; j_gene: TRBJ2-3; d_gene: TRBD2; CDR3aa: CASSDSGLARDTQYF; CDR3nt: TGTGCCAGCAGCGATAGCGGGCTAGCGAGGGATACGCAGTATTTT
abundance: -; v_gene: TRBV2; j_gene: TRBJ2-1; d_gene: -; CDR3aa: CASSGGGLWTSNEQFF; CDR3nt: TGTGCCAGCAGTGGGGGCGGTTTATGGACCTCAAATGAGCAGTTCTTC
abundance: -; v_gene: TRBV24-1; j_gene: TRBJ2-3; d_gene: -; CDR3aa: CATSVGTDTQYF; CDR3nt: TGTGCCACCAGTGTGGGGACAGATACGCAGTATTTT
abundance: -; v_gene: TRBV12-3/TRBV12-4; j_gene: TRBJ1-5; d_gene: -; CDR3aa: CASSSTSRPQHF; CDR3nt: TGTGCCAGCAGTTCTACATCGCGGCCCCAGCATTTT
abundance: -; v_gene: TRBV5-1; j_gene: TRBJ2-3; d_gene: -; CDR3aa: CASSSTGYTQYF; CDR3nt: TGCGCCAGCAGCTCAACTGGGTATACGCAGTATTTT
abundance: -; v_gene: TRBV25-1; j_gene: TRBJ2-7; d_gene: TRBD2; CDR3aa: CASSEEGTSGIYEQYF; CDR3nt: TGTGCCAGCAGTGAAGAAGGGACTAGCGGGATCTACGAGCAGTACTTC
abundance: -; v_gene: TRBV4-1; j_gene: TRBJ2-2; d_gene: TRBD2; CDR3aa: CASGSGTNTGELFF; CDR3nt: TGCGCCAGTGGTAGCGGGACGAACACCGGGGAGCTGTTTTTT
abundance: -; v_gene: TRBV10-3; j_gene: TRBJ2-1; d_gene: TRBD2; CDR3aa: CAISEPGSGGNNEQFF; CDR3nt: TGTGCCATCAGTGAGCCCGGGAGCGGGGGAAACAATGAGCAGTTCTTC
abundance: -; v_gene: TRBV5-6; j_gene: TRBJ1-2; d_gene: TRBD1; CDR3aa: CASSSGTGPYGYTF; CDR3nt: TGTGCCAGCAGCTCCGGGACAGGACCCTATGGCTACACCTTC
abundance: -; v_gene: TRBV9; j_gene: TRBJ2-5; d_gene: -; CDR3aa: CASSVRRRRPYQETQYF; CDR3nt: TGTGCCAGCAGCGTACGGAGGCGCAGGCCGTACCAAGAGACCCAGTACTTC
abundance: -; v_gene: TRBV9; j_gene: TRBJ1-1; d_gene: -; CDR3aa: CASSALVRVREHSEAFF; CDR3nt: TGTGCCAGCAGCGCCCTGGTTAGGGTCCGCGAACACTCTGAAGCTTTCTTT
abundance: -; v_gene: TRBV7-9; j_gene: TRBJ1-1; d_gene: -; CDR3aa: CASSLGSGEAFF; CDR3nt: TGTGCCAGCAGCTTAGGGTCCGGTGAAGCTTTCTTT
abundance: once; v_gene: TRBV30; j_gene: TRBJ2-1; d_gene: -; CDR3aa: CAWSVHDEQFF; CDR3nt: TGTGCCTGGAGTGTACACGATGAGCAGTTCTTC
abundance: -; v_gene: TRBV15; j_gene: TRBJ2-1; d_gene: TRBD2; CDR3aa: CATSRDGGSGHNEQFF; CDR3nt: TGTGCCACCAGCAGAGACGGCGGGAGCGGCCACAATGAGCAGTTCTTC
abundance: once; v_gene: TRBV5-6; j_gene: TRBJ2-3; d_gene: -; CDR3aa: CASSVGPVTQYF; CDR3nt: TGTGCCAGCAGCGTAGGACCGGTTACGCAGTATTTT
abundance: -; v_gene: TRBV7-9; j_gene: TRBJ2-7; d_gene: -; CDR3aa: CASSSGFNYEQYF; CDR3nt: TGTGCCAGCAGCTCGGGCTTCAACTACGAGCAGTACTTC
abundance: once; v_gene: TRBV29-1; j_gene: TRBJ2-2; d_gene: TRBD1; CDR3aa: CSVVDRVTGELFF; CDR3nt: TGCAGCGTTGTCGACAGGGTCACCGGGGAGCTGTTTTTT
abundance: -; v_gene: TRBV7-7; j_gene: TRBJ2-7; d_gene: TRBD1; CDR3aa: CASSLSGWTGTGVYEQYF; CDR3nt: TGTGCTAGCAGCTTATCCGGATGGACCGGGACAGGGGTCTACGAGCAGTACTTC
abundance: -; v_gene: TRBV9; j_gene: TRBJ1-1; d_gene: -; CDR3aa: CASSVGGNEAFF; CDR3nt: TGTGCCAGCAGCGTAGGGGGAAATGAAGCTTTCTTT
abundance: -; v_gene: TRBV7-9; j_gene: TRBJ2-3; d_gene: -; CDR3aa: CASSLPGMGTDTQYF; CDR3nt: TGTGCCAGCAGCTTACCGGGCATGGGCACAGATACGCAGTATTTT
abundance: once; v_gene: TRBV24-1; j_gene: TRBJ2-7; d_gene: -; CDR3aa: CATKNGDSYEQYF; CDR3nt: TGTGCCACCAAGAACGGAGACTCCTACGAGCAGTACTTC
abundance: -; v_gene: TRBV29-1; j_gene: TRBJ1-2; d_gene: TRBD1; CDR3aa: CSVGETGGLGANYGYTF; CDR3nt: TGCAGCGTTGGGGAGACAGGGGGCTTGGGAGCTAACTATGGCTACACCTTC
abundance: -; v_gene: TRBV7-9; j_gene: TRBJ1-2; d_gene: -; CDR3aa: CASSAGGGAVGYTF; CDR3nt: TGTGCCAGCAGCGCTGGTGGGGGGGCGGTTGGCTACACCTTC
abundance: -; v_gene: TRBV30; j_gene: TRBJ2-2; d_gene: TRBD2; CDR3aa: CAWSEAAGGYGELFF; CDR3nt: TGTGCCTGGAGTGAGGCAGCGGGAGGGTACGGGGAGCTGTTTTTT
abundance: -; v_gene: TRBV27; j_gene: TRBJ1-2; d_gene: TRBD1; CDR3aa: CASSLLPTGGDGYTF; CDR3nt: TGTGCCAGCAGTTTACTACCGACAGGGGGGGATGGCTACACCTTC
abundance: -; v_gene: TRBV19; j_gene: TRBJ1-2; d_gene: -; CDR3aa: CASSISDSYGYTF; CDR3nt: TGTGCCAGTAGTATCTCCGACAGCTATGGCTACACCTTC
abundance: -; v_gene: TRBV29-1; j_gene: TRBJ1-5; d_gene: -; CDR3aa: CSVSTREEGEAGQPQHF; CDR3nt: TGCAGCGTTTCCACCCGAGAGGAGGGAGAGGCGGGTCAGCCCCAGCATTTT
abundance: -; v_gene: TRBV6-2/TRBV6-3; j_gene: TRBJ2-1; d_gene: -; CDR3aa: CASSYLGNEQFF; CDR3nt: TGTGCCAGCAGTTACTTGGGGAATGAGCAGTTCTTC
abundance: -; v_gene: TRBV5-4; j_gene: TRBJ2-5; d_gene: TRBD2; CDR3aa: CASSKSGTSWRETQYF; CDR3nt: TGTGCCAGCAGCAAATCGGGGACTAGCTGGAGGGAGACCCAGTACTTC
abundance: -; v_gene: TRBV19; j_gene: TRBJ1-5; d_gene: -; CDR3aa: CASSIDRGSNQPQHF; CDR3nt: TGTGCCAGTAGTATAGATAGGGGTAGCAATCAGCCCCAGCATTTT
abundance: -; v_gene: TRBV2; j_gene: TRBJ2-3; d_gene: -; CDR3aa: CASENPIARAQESEDTQYF; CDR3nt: TGTGCCAGCGAAAATCCTATTGCCCGGGCCCAGGAAAGTGAAGATACGCAGTATTTT
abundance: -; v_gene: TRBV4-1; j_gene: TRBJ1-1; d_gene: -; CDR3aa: CASSQDSRGGTEAFF; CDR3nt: TGCGCCAGCAGCCAAGATAGTCGGGGGGGCACTGAAGCTTTCTTT
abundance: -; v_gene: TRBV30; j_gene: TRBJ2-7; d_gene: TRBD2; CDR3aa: CAWSVAGAYEQYF; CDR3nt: TGTGCCTGGAGTGTAGCGGGAGCCTACGAGCAGTACTTC